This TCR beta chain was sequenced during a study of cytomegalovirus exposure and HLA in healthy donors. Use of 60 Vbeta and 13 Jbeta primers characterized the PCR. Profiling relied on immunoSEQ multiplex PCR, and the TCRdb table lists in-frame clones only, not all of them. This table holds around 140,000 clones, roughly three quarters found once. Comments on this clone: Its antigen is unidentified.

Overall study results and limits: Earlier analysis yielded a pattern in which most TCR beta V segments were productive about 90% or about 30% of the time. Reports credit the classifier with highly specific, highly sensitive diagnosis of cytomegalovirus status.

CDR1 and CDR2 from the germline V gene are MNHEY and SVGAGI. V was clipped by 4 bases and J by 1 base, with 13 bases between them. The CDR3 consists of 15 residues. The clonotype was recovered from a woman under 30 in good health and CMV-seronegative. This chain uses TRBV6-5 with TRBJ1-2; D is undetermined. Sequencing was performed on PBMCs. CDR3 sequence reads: CASSFLRQNNYGYTF. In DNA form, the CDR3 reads TGTGCCAGCAGTTTCTTGAGGCAAAATAACTATGGCTACACCTTC.